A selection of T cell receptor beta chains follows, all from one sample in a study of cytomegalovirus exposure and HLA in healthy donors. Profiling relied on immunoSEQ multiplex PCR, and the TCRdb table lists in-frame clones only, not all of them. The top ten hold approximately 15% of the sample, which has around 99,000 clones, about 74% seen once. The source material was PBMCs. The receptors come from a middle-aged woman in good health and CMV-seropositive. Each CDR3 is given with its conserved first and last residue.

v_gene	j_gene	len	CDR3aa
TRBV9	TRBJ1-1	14	CASSVGLTNTKAFF
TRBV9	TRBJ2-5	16	CASSVGIADLGETQYF
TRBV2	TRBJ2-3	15	CASSAQGNQADTQYF
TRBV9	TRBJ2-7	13	CASSELGQGSLYF
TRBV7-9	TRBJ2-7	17	CASSLELGLGGSYEQYF
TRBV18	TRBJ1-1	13	CASSQIGGTEAFF
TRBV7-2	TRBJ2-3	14	CASSLVRGTDTQYF
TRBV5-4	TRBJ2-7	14	CATQSGIAPYEQYF
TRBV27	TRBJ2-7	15	CASSLGRGSSYEQYF
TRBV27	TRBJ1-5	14	CVSSLVSGYQPQHF
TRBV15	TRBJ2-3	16	CATSRGMAGATDTQYF
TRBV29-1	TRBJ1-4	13	CSVVTGEDEKLFF
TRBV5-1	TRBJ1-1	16	CASSLASQVRNTEAFF
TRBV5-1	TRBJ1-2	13	CASSLPQGLGYTF
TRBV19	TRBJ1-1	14	CASTRGQLNTEAFF
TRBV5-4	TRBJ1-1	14	CASSPARRNTEAFF
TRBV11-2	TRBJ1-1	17	CASSLVMRDREHTEAFF
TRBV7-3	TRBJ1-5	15	CASSSRTGENQPQHF
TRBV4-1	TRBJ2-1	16	CASSQDPTGSYNEQFF
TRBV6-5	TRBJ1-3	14	CASSTDRAGNTIYF
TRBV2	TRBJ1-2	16	CASSDPGQGGGYGYTF
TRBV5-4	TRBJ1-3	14	CASSSTGLGNTIYF
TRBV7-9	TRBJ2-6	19	CASSPGVGKRVSGANVLTF
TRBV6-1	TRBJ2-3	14	CASSEWGQGTTQYF
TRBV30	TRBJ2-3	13	CAWSVLAAGGQYF
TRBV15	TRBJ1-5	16	CATSRIGTGKDQPQHF
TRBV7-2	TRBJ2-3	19	CASSFTPFGGGPSTDTQYF
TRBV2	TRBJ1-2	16	CASSDEDRGVNYGYTF
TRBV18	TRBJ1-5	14	CASSPTYSNQPQHF
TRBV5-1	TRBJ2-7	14	CASSSSGGSYEQYF
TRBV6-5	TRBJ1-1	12	CASKDSYTEAFF
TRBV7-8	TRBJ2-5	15	CASSLSTGQKETQYF
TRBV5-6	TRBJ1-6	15	CASSRGTSYNSPLHF
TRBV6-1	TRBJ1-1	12	CATRETKAEAFF
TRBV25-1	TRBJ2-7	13	CASSDDRNYEQYF
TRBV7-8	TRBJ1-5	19	CASSLARSRTRYSNQPQHF